The T cell receptor (beta chain) described here comes from a study of blood T cell repertoires in COVID-19. Study information: Samples came from the United States, Italy and Spain, spanning acute and convalescent COVID-19.

Sequenced by immunoSEQ multiplex PCR; TCRdb stores in-frame clones only, minus some. The repertoire consists of more than 250,000 clones, with more than 75% occurring once and the leading ten covering roughly 5.2%. Those enrolled, adults aged about 18 to 89 years, came from 25 or so US areas. Recovered Cohort 3 donors showed two negative PCRs, clearance, or symptom resolution. The specimen was PBMCs or T cells enriched from blood (not recorded which). The receptor was derived from a woman aged 25 to 45 who had recovered from COVID-19.

The CDR3 loop is CASAEGAGGHYEQYF. CDR3 in DNA: TGTGCTAGTGCGGAGGGAGCGGGGGGGCACTACGAGCAGTACTTC. This chain uses TRBV12-5 with TRBJ2-7; 10 bases match TRBD2. V was pared by 7 bases and J by 3 bases, with 9 bases of the junction left unmatched. CDR3 length: 15 amino acids. Germline CDR1 LGHNT, CDR2 FRNRAP. Full variable domain (outside the CDR3, taken from reference TRBV12-5 and TRBJ2-7): DARVTQTPRHKVTEMGQEVTMRCQPILGHNTVFWYRQTMMQGLELLAYFRNRAPLDDSGMPKDRFSAEMPDATLATLKIQPSEPRDSAVYFCASAEGAGGHYEQYFGPGTRLTVT.